This entry features one T cell receptor beta chain sequence. Its target is unknown. This sample is part of a study of cytomegalovirus exposure and HLA in healthy donors. CDR3 length: 15 amino acids. CDR1 is MNHEY, CDR2 SVGAGI, per germline. Trimming took 6 bases from V and 7 from J; bases not matched to a gene: 10. Study-wide findings and caveats: It was confirmed in vitro that a few of the CMV-associated chains were specific for CMV antigens.

PCR involved 60 Vbeta and 13 Jbeta primers. Original analysis: Later analysis identified tens of millions of unique TCR beta chains, 9 million to 13 million shared. Repertoires were generated with immunoSEQ multiplex PCR, while TCRdb's copy carries only in-frame clones and drops some. Clone size and V and J calls were adopted from that table, with D and trimming inferred from the DNA. The sample contains around 130,000 clones, approximately 85% of which appear only once. The chain recombines TRBV6-5 with TRBJ2-1; the match to TRBD2 covers 9 bases. The specimen was PBMCs. This receptor was identified in a boy aged 10-17 years in good health and CMV-seronegative. The CDR3 nucleotides read TGTGCCAGCAGCATAAGCGGGAGGAGTGAGAATGAGCAGTTCTTC. It is translated as CASSISGRSENEQFF.